This passage covers 8 T cell receptor beta chains from one sample sequenced in a study of blood T cell repertoires in COVID-19. Method: immunoSEQ multiplex PCR; TCRdb's copy keeps in-frame clones and lacks some. The table shows under 300,000 clones, with 70% to 90% occurring only once. The specimen sequenced was PBMCs or T cells enriched from blood (not recorded which). These receptors were collected from a woman aged 45-60 years who had recovered from COVID-19.

This chain joins TRBV19 and TRBJ1-1, with TRBD1 matching over 8 bases. J lost 1 base, V lost 5 bases, and 3 bases had no gene match. The CDR3 totals 14 residues. Germline V CDR1 and CDR2: LNHDA, SQIVND (reference sequence). The CDR3 sequence: CASSDGTGNTEAFF. The CDR3 DNA reads as TGTGCCAGTAGTGATGGGACAGGGAACACTGAAGCTTTCTTT.

As concerns this clone: At one of its ends the junction is not consistent with the germline gene, which may arise from a read error. This chain joins TRBV14 and TRBJ2-7; 8 bases agree with TRBD2. CDR3 length: 12 amino acids. Germline V gives CDR1 SGHDN, CDR2 FVKESK. CDR3 region: CASSQFGGVCDF. CDR3 coding DNA: TGTGCCAGCAGCCAATTCGGGGGGGTATGTGACTTC.

The chain is built from TRBV7-2 and TRBJ2-7; 7 bases fit TRBD1. CDR1 SGHTA and CDR2 FQGNSA come from the germline V gene. Germline trimming cut 3 bases from V and 2 bases from J; bases unmatched to any gene: 7. The CDR3 totals 15 residues. The CDR3 reads CASSLLSGTAYEQYF. CDR3 nucleotide sequence: TGTGCCAGCAGCTTGTTATCCGGGACAGCCTACGAGCAGTACTTC. The whole variable domain, remainder taken from reference TRBV7-2 and TRBJ2-7, is GAGVSQSPSNKVTEKGKDVELRCDPISGHTALYWYRQSLGQGLEFLIYFQGNSAPDKSGLPSDRFSAERTGGSVSTLTIQRTQQEDSAVYLCASSLLSGTAYEQYFGPGTRLTVT.

The chain uses TRBV3-1 (or the pseudogene TRBV3-2) and TRBJ1-6; maybe TRBD1 (5 bases). The CDR3 loop spans 14 amino acids. Germline CDR1 LGHDT, CDR2 YNNKEL (reference sequence). The germline V and J ends were trimmed by 4 bases and 7 bases, with 11 bases remaining between them. Here the CDR3 reads CASSPQGRNSPLHF. CDR3 sequence (DNA): TGTGCCAGCAGCCCGCAGGGTAGGAATTCACCCCTCCACTTT.

V gene TRBV28 combines with J gene TRBJ1-1; D gene uncertain. The CDR3 contains 15 residues. Germline V lookup: CDR1 MDHEN, CDR2 SYDVKM. The germline V and J ends were trimmed by 3 bases and 1 base, with 12 bases remaining between them. Here the CDR3 reads CASSLGAGGNTEAFF. CDR3 nucleotides: TGTGCCAGCAGTTTGGGTGCGGGCGGGAACACTGAAGCTTTCTTT.

The chain recombines TRBV4-2 with TRBJ1-1; TRBD1 agrees at 9 bases. This CDR3 contains 18 residues. With V trimmed by 4 bases and J by 0 bases, 12 bases remained unmatched. The germline CDR1 and CDR2 sequences are LGHNA and YNFKEQ. CDR3: CASSLEKGQGTMNTEAFF. As DNA, the CDR3 is TGTGCCAGCAGCCTGGAGAAGGGACAGGGAACCATGAACACTGAAGCTTTCTTT.

The V gene is TRBV5-1, the J gene TRBJ2-3; tentatively, D is TRBD1 (6 bases). Looked up from germline, CDR1 is SGHRS and CDR2 is YFSETQ. V was trimmed by 6 bases and J by 2 bases, leaving 13 bases between them. The CDR3 totals 14 residues. This CDR3 reads CASIEGGYTDTQYF. The DNA for the CDR3 is TGCGCCAGCATTGAAGGGGGATACACAGATACGCAGTATTTT.

This chain uses TRBV27 with TRBJ2-2, with 8 positions matching TRBD1. V dropped 3 bases and J dropped 6; count of bases not matched to a gene: 9. The CDR3 has 16 residues. The V gene's germline CDR1 is MNHEY and CDR2 SMNVEV (reference sequence). The CDR3 DNA sequence: TGTGCCAGCAGTTTCGGACAGGGAGGCCTATCCGGGGAGCTGTTTTTT. Its translation is CASSFGQGGLSGELFF.